The 28 T cell receptor beta chains reported below all come from one sample, sequenced in a study of memory CD4+ T cells and cytomegalovirus serostatus. Single viable CD3+CD4+CD8-CD45RO+ cells were sorted as the memory CD4+ T cells. The protocol was immunoSEQ multiplex PCR, while the TCRdb copy is restricted to in-frame clones and leaves out a portion. The table includes 40,000 to 55,000 clones, just under 80% detected once. Sequenced input: memory CD4+ T cells from blood. The receptor set was obtained from an adult in good health and CMV-seronegative.

This chain links TRBV14 with TRBJ1-1; 8 nucleotides agree with TRBD1. The J segment lost 4 bases and the V segment lost 3 bases, leaving 10 bases of the junction unmatched. Germline V gives CDR1 SGHDN, CDR2 FVKESK. This CDR3 contains 16 residues. The CDR3 bases are TGTGCCAGCAGCCAGAGACAGGGGAGGTCGTCCACTGAAGCTTTCTTT. Its translation is CASSQRQGRSSTEAFF.

CDR3 in DNA: TGTGCCAGCACCCCCGGAGTCGAGCAGTACTTC. The encoded protein is CASTPGVEQYF. The gene calls are TRBV6-1 and TRBJ2-7; no definite D call. The V end was cut by 7 bases, the J end by 6 bases, with 10 bases between. The CDR3 is 11 amino acids. Germline values: CDR1 MNHNS, CDR2 SASEGT.

The chain joins TRBV5-4 to TRBJ1-2; weak D call: TRBD1 (5 bases). CDR3 length: 15 amino acids. Trimming shortened V by 6 bases and J by 0 bases, and 15 bases separated the two germline ends. Per the germline V gene, CDR1 is SGHNT and CDR2 is YYREEE (reference sequence). The CDR3 here is CASTLEGHANYGYTF. The DNA for the CDR3 is TGTGCCAGCACCCTCGAGGGGCACGCTAACTATGGCTACACCTTC.

The chain is built from TRBV19 and TRBJ2-2; D is perhaps TRBD2 (6 bases). Trimming pared 5 bases from V and 4 bases from J, leaving 14 bases between. CDR1 and CDR2 from the germline V gene are LNHDA and SQIVND (reference sequence). This CDR3 spans 15 amino acids. For the CDR3, the DNA is TGTGCCAGTAGTGGAAGCGGGTCGGGCACCGGGGAGCTGTTTTTT. Translating it yields CASSGSGSGTGELFF. Drawing the rest from reference TRBV19 and TRBJ2-2, the complete variable domain is DGGITQSPKYLFRKEGQNVTLSCEQNLNHDAMYWYRQDPGQGLRLIYYSQIVNDFQKGDIAEGYSVSREKKESFPLTVTSAQKNPTAFYLCASSGSGSGTGELFFGEGSRLTVL.

The rearrangement joins TRBV4-2 to TRBJ2-6; D might be TRBD1 (5 bases). Per the germline V gene, CDR1 is LGHNA and CDR2 is YNFKEQ. The ends were cut back, 1 base at V and 1 base at J, with 14 bases in the middle. The CDR3 contains 18 residues. The CDR3 DNA is TGTGCCAGCAGCCAAGTCGGCCTCACAGGATCTGGGGCCAACGTCCTGACTTTC. Amino acid sequence: CASSQVGLTGSGANVLTF.

This clone showed up just a few times. The V and J genes are TRBV27 and TRBJ2-1; 7 positions match TRBD2. CDR3 length: 17 residues. The junction had 15 bases not matched to a gene; V was cut back by 4 bases and J by 6 bases. Germline CDR1 is MNHEY and CDR2 is SMNVEV (reference sequence). CDR3 region: CASSSRAGRGSFNEQFF. The DNA for the CDR3 is TGTGCCAGCAGTTCGCGGGCCGGCCGCGGGAGCTTCAATGAGCAGTTCTTC.

This clone was detected only once. One junction end disagrees with the germline gene, perhaps due to a read error. The rearrangement links TRBV7-9 to TRBJ2-1; the match to TRBD2 covers 14 bases. Per germline, CDR1 SEHNR and CDR2 FQNEAQ (reference sequence). CDR3 length: 14 residues. The CDR3 bases are TGTGCCAGCAGCGGACCGGGACTAGCGGGAGTAGGAATCTTC. It encodes CASSGPGLAGVGIF.

V and J are TRBV6-5 and TRBJ1-6; 7 bases line up with TRBD1. The CDR3 sequence is 14 residues long. Losses at the gene ends were 6 bases for V and 10 bases for J; bases not matched to a gene: 9. Germline CDR1 reads MNHEY; CDR2 reads SVGAGI. The CDR3 loop reads CASSLGQRNSPLHF. In DNA form, the CDR3 reads TGTGCCAGCAGCCTGGGACAGAGGAACTCACCCCTCCACTTT.

J is TRBJ2-1 and V is TRBV7-9; TRBD2 matches 10 bases. The CDR3 totals 15 residues. Trimming cost V 5 bases and J 2 bases; bases outside gene matches: 3. Looked up from germline, CDR1 is SEHNR and CDR2 is FQNEAQ (reference sequence). This chain's CDR3 is CASSQGLAPYNEQFF. The CDR3 region has the DNA TGTGCCAGCAGCCAGGGACTAGCGCCCTACAATGAGCAGTTCTTC.

The chain carries TRBV7-9 and TRBJ2-7; perhaps D is TRBD1 or TRBD2 (5 bases each). Germline assignment: CDR1 SEHNR and CDR2 FQNEAQ (reference sequence). V was shortened by 1 base and J by 2 bases, with 12 bases between the two germline ends. This CDR3 region has 15 residues. CDR3 loop: CASSLVSGGPYEQYF. In DNA, the CDR3 is TGTGCCAGCAGCTTAGTTTCTGGGGGTCCCTACGAGCAGTACTTC.

The chain employs TRBV5-4 and TRBJ2-7, with D perhaps matching TRBD2 (6 bases). The CDR3 spans 16 residues. Germline CDR1 SGHNT, CDR2 YYREEE (reference sequence). The V end lost 4 bases, the J end lost 2 bases, and 19 bases lay between the germline ends. CDR3 DNA: TGTGCCAGCAGCCCTTTCACGGGAGCACTAACCTACGAGCAGTACTTC. Translating gives CASSPFTGALTYEQYF.

The J gene is TRBJ2-2, the V gene TRBV7-9; 8 positions match TRBD1. CDR1 and CDR2 from the germline V gene are SEHNR and FQNEAQ (reference sequence). V shed 5 bases and J 3 bases; nucleotides not matched to a gene: 5. The CDR3 runs 15 residues. The DNA for the CDR3 is TGTGCCAGCAGCCGACAGGGGAAGGACACCGGGGAGCTGTTTTTT. Translating gives CASSRQGKDTGELFF.

The chain carries TRBV10-3 and TRBJ2-3, with no clear D. The V end lost 6 bases, the J end lost 2 bases, and 9 bases lay between the germline ends. The germline CDR1 and CDR2 sequences are ENHRY and SYGVKD. CDR3 length: 13 residues. CDR3 nucleotides: TGTGCCATCAGCGACTCCTACACAGATACGCAGTATTTT. It codes for CAISDSYTDTQYF.

The J gene is TRBJ2-3, the V gene TRBV7-9, with TRBD2 matching 12 bases. Germline V gene lookup returns CDR1 SEHNR and CDR2 FQNEAQ (reference sequence). CDR3 length equals 18 residues. With V trimmed by 2 bases and J by 5 bases, 11 bases remained unmatched. The CDR3 here is CASSLPYRLAGVKDTQYF. CDR3 bases: TGTGCCAGCAGCTTACCCTACCGACTAGCGGGAGTTAAAGATACGCAGTATTTT.

The J gene is TRBJ2-3, the V gene TRBV10-3; 7 bases match TRBD1. The CDR3 consists of 14 residues. V lost 7 bases, J lost 0 bases, and 4 bases stayed unmatched. Germline loops: CDR1 ENHRY, CDR2 SYGVKD. CDR3: CAIKGTASTDTQYF. DNA of the CDR3: TGTGCCATCAAAGGGACAGCTAGCACAGATACGCAGTATTTT.

The genes are TRBV18 and TRBJ2-4, with D perhaps given as TRBD1 or TRBD2 (5 bases each). The germline CDR1 and CDR2 sequences are KGHSH and LQKENI. CDR3 size: 14 residues. V shed 4 bases and J shed 0 bases, with 7 bases lying between them. The CDR3 here is CASSLGGAKNIQYF. The CDR3 coding sequence is TGTGCCAGCTCACTTGGGGGAGCCAAAAACATTCAGTACTTC.

The chain recombines TRBV6-5 with TRBJ2-7; no firm D call. The CDR3 has 14 residues. Germline V gene sequence: CDR1 MNHEY, CDR2 SVGAGI. Trimming took 5 bases from V and 0 from J, leaving 11 bases between them. This CDR3 is CASSVVRNSYEQYF. The DNA for the CDR3 is TGTGCCAGCAGTGTAGTACGGAACTCCTACGAGCAGTACTTC.

This sequence joins TRBV5-1 and TRBJ2-1; possibly TRBD2 for D (6 bases). Germline lookup yields CDR1 SGHRS and CDR2 YFSETQ. The length of the CDR3 is 18 residues. V was clipped by 0 bases and J by 2 bases, with 18 bases between them. The CDR3 sequence is CASSLVGGTHTAYNEQFF. The CDR3 DNA reads as TGCGCCAGCAGCTTGGTCGGCGGGACCCACACAGCCTACAATGAGCAGTTCTTC.

V is TRBV27 and J is TRBJ2-6; D gene ambiguous. Germline CDR1 MNHEY, CDR2 SMNVEV (reference sequence). The CDR3 is made up of 14 amino acids. Trimming cost V 8 bases and J 4 bases, with 12 bases left between them. CDR3 coding DNA: TGTGCCAGCTTAAAGGTCGGGGGGGCCAACGTCCTGACTTTC. Translating it yields CASLKVGGANVLTF.

This chain joins TRBV11-1 and TRBJ2-7; 11 positions agree with TRBD1. V lost 5 bases and J lost 3; bases outside the gene matches: 3. CDR1 and CDR2 (germline): SGHAT, FQDESV (reference sequence). This CDR3 is built from 14 residues. As DNA, the CDR3 is TGTGCCAGCAGCCAGGACAGGGGGCTCTACGAGCAGTACTTC. This sequence encodes CASSQDRGLYEQYF.

The rearrangement joins TRBV2 to TRBJ2-2, with D uncertain. Trimming cost V 2 bases and J 15 bases, with 10 bases left between them. CDR3 length: 11 residues. CDR1 and CDR2 (germline): SNHLY, FYNNEI. The chain's CDR3 is CASSEHRWVFF. The CDR3 region has the DNA TGTGCCAGCAGTGAACACCGGTGGGTGTTTTTT.

This chain links TRBV23-1 with TRBJ1-2; the match to TRBD1 covers 8 bases. TRBV23-1 is an open reading frame, and its role is uncertain. This CDR3 comprises 15 residues. J gave up 2 bases and V 4 bases, and 6 bases lay outside the gene matches. The CDR3 is CASSPRQGTNYGYTF. CDR3 nucleotides: TGCGCCAGCAGTCCTCGACAGGGGACCAACTATGGCTACACCTTC.

The chain recombines TRBV30 with TRBJ1-3; unclear D gene. CDR3 length: 13 amino acids. Germline-derived CDR1 and CDR2 are GTSNPN and SVGIG (reference sequence). The V end was cut by 2 bases, the J end by 2 bases, with 7 bases between. The CDR3 bases are TGTGCCTGGAGTCCCCAGCCTGGAAACACCATATATTTT. Translating it yields CAWSPQPGNTIYF.

This clone showed up just once. The chain combines TRBV7-3 with TRBJ1-2; TRBD1 matches at 8 bases. The V and J ends lost 4 bases and 1 base, in that order; junction bases with no gene match: 8. CDR1 is SGHTA and CDR2 is FQGTGA in the germline V gene. The CDR3 is made up of 16 amino acids. The CDR3 loop is CASSSTGALYNYGYTF. CDR3 nucleotide sequence: TGTGCCAGCAGCTCGACAGGGGCGCTGTATAACTATGGCTACACCTTC.

The gene calls are TRBV28 and TRBJ2-3; D uncertain. Germline values: CDR1 MDHEN, CDR2 SYDVKM. The CDR3 loop spans 16 amino acids. V was shortened by 5 bases and J by 6 bases, with 21 bases between the two germline ends. The CDR3 region is CASSPASLARRDTQYF. DNA for the CDR3: TGTGCCAGCAGTCCCGCTTCTTTAGCTAGAAGGGATACGCAGTATTTT.

The V and J genes are TRBV27 and TRBJ2-7; TRBD2 agrees at 11 bases. Trimming cost V 3 bases and J 6 bases; bases outside gene matches: 7. The length of the CDR3 is 15 residues. Germline-derived CDR1 and CDR2 are MNHEY and SMNVEV (reference sequence). CDR3 DNA sequence: TGTGCCAGCAGTTTGAGTAGCGGGGGGGCATCCGAGCAGTACTTC. It yields the protein CASSLSSGGASEQYF.

This clone appeared once. The gene calls are TRBV29-1 and TRBJ2-4; D gene uncertain. The ends were cut back, 2 bases at V and 7 bases at J, with 18 bases in the middle. Germline lookup yields CDR1 SQVTM and CDR2 ANQGSEA. The length of the CDR3 is 15 residues. The CDR3 loop is CSVESGLDGANIQYF. The DNA of the CDR3 is TGCAGCGTTGAATCCGGCTTAGACGGAGCCAACATTCAGTACTTC.

The chain combines TRBV29-1 with TRBJ2-3; 8 bases align to TRBD2. After removal of 2 bases from V and 4 bases from J, the junction contained 2 bases not matched to a gene. The CDR3 runs 13 residues. From germline, CDR1 is SQVTM and CDR2 ANQGSEA. This CDR3 reads CSVESREADTQYF. DNA for the CDR3: TGCAGCGTTGAATCGCGGGAGGCAGATACGCAGTATTTT.